The TCR beta chain described here comes from a study of CD8 T cells in ankylosing spondylitis. Whole-study findings and limits: A TCR beta motif of under ten highly homologous variants appeared characteristic of ankylosing spondylitis blood. With a CD8+ phenotype, disease-linked clones were relatively rare in peripheral blood. It was reported that disease-linked clones were significantly enriched in matched ankylosing spondylitis synovial fluid.

A quantitative 5'-RACE method, one with molecular barcodes, was used to make TCR beta libraries. TCRdb redid the calling of the 5' RACE reads with MiXCR, one entry per CDR3 protein. The sample holds 80,000 to 90,000 distinct CDR3 sequences, around 27% seen once. Germline trimming cut 4 bases from V and 0 bases from J; bases unmatched to any gene: 1. CDR3 length equals 14 residues. Looked up from germline, CDR1 is MDHEN and CDR2 is SYDVKM. Worth noting for this clonotype: As yet, its antigen is unknown.

The V and J genes are TRBV28 and TRBJ1-2; 8 positions match TRBD1. Sequenced: blood, either unsorted or a sorted T cell fraction (not recorded which). This TCR was sampled from a male donor with ankylosing spondylitis or in good health (not recorded which). CDR3: CASSWGQANYGYTF. In DNA form, the CDR3 reads TGTGCCAGCAGTTGGGGACAGGCTAACTATGGCTACACCTTC.